This is a list of T cell receptor beta chains from one sample in a study of shared clonotypes between healthy human individuals. Profiled with immunoSEQ multiplex PCR; TCRdb holds only in-frame clones, not every one. The table includes about 2.3 million clones, 80% to 95% detected once. Material: naive CD4+ T cells from PBMCs. These receptors were taken from a man between 18 and 29 years old in good health. Some clones in this sample may be carry-over from other donors' samples. Both conserved end residues are part of each CDR3. The order of the fields is V gene, J gene, clone size, D gene, CDR3 DNA, CDR3 protein. A D gene is named only where the DNA matches it firmly. Not every row has a clone size; where given, it reads once, few, many or a size class.

v_gene: TRBV10-3; j_gene: TRBJ2-5; abundance: NA; d_gene: TRBD1; CDR3nt: TGTGCCATCAGGGACAGGGCCCAAGAGACCCAGTACTTC; CDR3aa: CAIRDRAQETQYF
v_gene: TRBV7-9; j_gene: TRBJ1-2; abundance: NA; d_gene: TRBD1; CDR3nt: TGTGCCAGCAGCTTGGGGGGACAGCGGTTAGCCTATGGCTACACCTTC; CDR3aa: CASSLGGQRLAYGYTF
v_gene: TRBV10-3; j_gene: TRBJ1-4; abundance: NA; d_gene: TRBD1; CDR3nt: TGTGCCATCAGTGAGTCCTACAGGGGGGGGACTAATGAAAAACTGTTTTTT; CDR3aa: CAISESYRGGTNEKLFF
v_gene: TRBV5-6; j_gene: TRBJ2-7; abundance: NA; d_gene: NA; CDR3nt: TGTGCCAGCAGCTTGGTCCCAGGGGCCTACGAGCAGTACTTC; CDR3aa: CASSLVPGAYEQYF
v_gene: TRBV5-1; j_gene: TRBJ2-7; abundance: NA; d_gene: TRBD2; CDR3nt: TGCGCCAGCAGCTCCCCCCCTGGGACTAGCGGTACCTACGAGCAGTACTTC; CDR3aa: CASSSPPGTSGTYEQYF
v_gene: TRBV9; j_gene: TRBJ2-2; abundance: NA; d_gene: TRBD1; CDR3nt: TGTGCCAGCAGCGTAACGGACAGGGGCCCCCCCGGGGAGCTGTTTTTT; CDR3aa: CASSVTDRGPPGELFF
v_gene: TRBV28; j_gene: TRBJ2-7; abundance: NA; d_gene: NA; CDR3nt: TGTGCCAGCAGTCTAAGGGGCGGCACCTACGAGCAGTACTTC; CDR3aa: CASSLRGGTYEQYF
v_gene: TRBV6-1; j_gene: TRBJ2-7; abundance: NA; d_gene: TRBD2; CDR3nt: TGTGCCAGCAGGCTAGCGGGAGTCTACGAGCAGTACTTC; CDR3aa: CASRLAGVYEQYF
v_gene: TRBV28; j_gene: TRBJ1-1; abundance: NA; d_gene: TRBD1; CDR3nt: TGTGTGACTTGGGACAGGAACACTGAAGCTTTCTTT; CDR3aa: CVTWDRNTEAFF
v_gene: TRBV14; j_gene: TRBJ1-1; abundance: NA; d_gene: NA; CDR3nt: TGTGCCAGCAGAGGGATTCGGCCTGACACTGAAGCTTTCTTT; CDR3aa: CASRGIRPDTEAFF
v_gene: TRBV28; j_gene: TRBJ1-2; abundance: NA; d_gene: NA; CDR3nt: TGTGCCAGCAGTACTACCGGGACATTGTATGGCTACACCTTC; CDR3aa: CASSTTGTLYGYTF
v_gene: TRBV12-5; j_gene: TRBJ2-3; abundance: NA; d_gene: TRBD2; CDR3nt: TGTGCTAGTGGTTTGGTACGTGGACTAGCGGGGAGCGGACCAGATACGCAGTATTTT; CDR3aa: CASGLVRGLAGSGPDTQYF
v_gene: TRBV9; j_gene: TRBJ1-4; abundance: NA; d_gene: TRBD1; CDR3nt: TGTGCCAGCAGCGTAACAGGGGCTAATGAAAAACTGTTTTTT; CDR3aa: CASSVTGANEKLFF
v_gene: TRBV7-2; j_gene: TRBJ1-5; abundance: NA; d_gene: NA; CDR3nt: TGTGCCAGCAGCAGGGACGGAGAGATTCAGCCCCAGCATTTT; CDR3aa: CASSRDGEIQPQHF
v_gene: TRBV19; j_gene: TRBJ2-1; abundance: NA; d_gene: TRBD2; CDR3nt: TGTGCCAGTAGTATAGCGGCTAGCGGGGGGCTGGAGCAGTTCTTC; CDR3aa: CASSIAASGGLEQFF
v_gene: TRBV7-3; j_gene: TRBJ2-5; abundance: NA; d_gene: TRBD2; CDR3nt: TGTGCCAGCAGCTTATTCGGGACTAGCGGGAGTCTGAAGACCCAGTACTTC; CDR3aa: CASSLFGTSGSLKTQYF
v_gene: TRBV5-1; j_gene: TRBJ2-2; abundance: NA; d_gene: TRBD2; CDR3nt: TGCGCCACTGGGACTAGCGGGAGTAGTACCGGGGAGCTGTTTTTT; CDR3aa: CATGTSGSSTGELFF
v_gene: TRBV28; j_gene: TRBJ1-4; abundance: NA; d_gene: NA; CDR3nt: TGTGCCAGCACCCTACGCGGTGTTAGCGCAACTAATGAAAAACTGTTTTTT; CDR3aa: CASTLRGVSATNEKLFF
v_gene: TRBV6-6; j_gene: TRBJ1-6; abundance: once; d_gene: NA; CDR3nt: TGTGCCAGCAGTTACGAACGCCTAGGTTCACCCCTCCACTTT; CDR3aa: CASSYERLGSPLHF
v_gene: TRBV5-1; j_gene: TRBJ2-1; abundance: NA; d_gene: TRBD1; CDR3nt: TGCGCCAGCAGCTTGGGCGGGACAGGGGTCAATGAGCAGTTCTTC; CDR3aa: CASSLGGTGVNEQFF
v_gene: TRBV5-1; j_gene: TRBJ1-2; abundance: NA; d_gene: TRBD1; CDR3nt: TGCGCCAGCAGCTCCCCAACAGGGGACTATGGCTACACCTTC; CDR3aa: CASSSPTGDYGYTF
v_gene: TRBV6-4; j_gene: TRBJ1-6; abundance: NA; d_gene: NA; CDR3nt: TGTGCCAGCAGTGAGGACAATAATTCACCCCTCCACTTT; CDR3aa: CASSEDNNSPLHF
v_gene: TRBV19; j_gene: TRBJ1-5; abundance: NA; d_gene: NA; CDR3nt: TGTGCCAGCACCCGGAGGGGGGGAGGAGGCAATCAGCCCCAGCATTTT; CDR3aa: CASTRRGGGGNQPQHF
v_gene: TRBV19; j_gene: TRBJ1-2; abundance: NA; d_gene: NA; CDR3nt: TGTGCCAGTAGCGACGGGGGCTATGGCTACACCTTC; CDR3aa: CASSDGGYGYTF
v_gene: TRBV9; j_gene: TRBJ2-1; abundance: NA; d_gene: TRBD1; CDR3nt: TGTGCCAGCAGCGGTGGGACAGGGATTTACAATGAGCAGTTCTTC; CDR3aa: CASSGGTGIYNEQFF
v_gene: TRBV30; j_gene: TRBJ1-3; abundance: once; d_gene: NA; CDR3nt: TGTGCCTGGAGTGTCTCGGTCACCTCTGGAAACACCATATATTTT; CDR3aa: CAWSVSVTSGNTIYF
v_gene: TRBV21-1; j_gene: TRBJ2-1; abundance: NA; d_gene: NA; CDR3nt: TGTGCCAGCAGCAGTGGGACTAGTAGCCTTCGTCACAATGAGCAGTTCTTC; CDR3aa: CASSSGTSSLRHNEQFF
v_gene: TRBV7-9; j_gene: TRBJ2-2; abundance: NA; d_gene: NA; CDR3nt: TGTGCCAGCAGCTTAAAGATGACAGTTAACACCGGGGAGCTGTTTTTT; CDR3aa: CASSLKMTVNTGELFF
v_gene: TRBV5-6; j_gene: TRBJ1-2; abundance: NA; d_gene: NA; CDR3nt: TGTGCCAGCAGCTTGAGGCAGGGGTACTATGGCTACACCTTC; CDR3aa: CASSLRQGYYGYTF
v_gene: TRBV9; j_gene: TRBJ2-1; abundance: once; d_gene: NA; CDR3nt: TGTGCCAGCAGCGTGATGGGAGGAGGGGGTTCCTACAATGAGCAGTTCTTC; CDR3aa: CASSVMGGGGSYNEQFF
v_gene: TRBV6-1; j_gene: TRBJ2-7; abundance: NA; d_gene: TRBD1; CDR3nt: TGTGCCAGCAGTGTCCGGGACAGGTTATACGAGCAGTACTTC; CDR3aa: CASSVRDRLYEQYF
v_gene: TRBV5-4; j_gene: TRBJ1-1; abundance: NA; d_gene: NA; CDR3nt: TGTGCCAGCACCCGTGAAACAGCTGCCTCAAACACTGAAGCTTTCTTT; CDR3aa: CASTRETAASNTEAFF
v_gene: TRBV19; j_gene: TRBJ2-1; abundance: NA; d_gene: NA; CDR3nt: TGTGCCAGTAGTATCTCAGGGCAATCCTACAATGAGCAGTTCTTC; CDR3aa: CASSISGQSYNEQFF
v_gene: TRBV7-9; j_gene: TRBJ1-1; abundance: NA; d_gene: TRBD1; CDR3nt: TGTGCCAGCAGCCCCGGACAGGGGATCGGAGCTTTCTTT; CDR3aa: CASSPGQGIGAFF
v_gene: TRBV28; j_gene: TRBJ1-1; abundance: NA; d_gene: NA; CDR3nt: TGTGCCAGCAGTTCACAAGGACGTCCGTGGGCTTTCTTT; CDR3aa: CASSSQGRPWAFF
v_gene: TRBV5-1; j_gene: TRBJ2-5; abundance: NA; d_gene: TRBD1; CDR3nt: TGCGCCAGCAGGGGACAGCCCCAAGAGACCCAGTACTTC; CDR3aa: CASRGQPQETQYF
v_gene: TRBV28; j_gene: TRBJ2-7; abundance: NA; d_gene: TRBD1; CDR3nt: TGTGCCAGCAGTGCCCGGGACAGGGACTACGAGCAGTACTTC; CDR3aa: CASSARDRDYEQYF
v_gene: TRBV7-2; j_gene: TRBJ2-1; abundance: NA; d_gene: NA; CDR3nt: TGTGCCAGCAGCTTAGATACTTATCGGCAGTTCTTC; CDR3aa: CASSLDTYRQFF
v_gene: TRBV11-2; j_gene: TRBJ2-7; abundance: NA; d_gene: NA; CDR3nt: TGTGCCAGCAGCTTCGTACGGGGGCCCTCATACGAGCAGTACTTC; CDR3aa: CASSFVRGPSYEQYF
v_gene: TRBV11-3; j_gene: TRBJ2-7; abundance: NA; d_gene: TRBD1; CDR3nt: TGTGCCAGCAGCTTAGATACAGGGGATGGCGAGCAGTACTTC; CDR3aa: CASSLDTGDGEQYF
v_gene: TRBV15; j_gene: TRBJ2-1; abundance: NA; d_gene: NA; CDR3nt: TGTGCCACCAGCGACCGGGGCAATGAGCAGTTCTTC; CDR3aa: CATSDRGNEQFF
v_gene: TRBV5-1; j_gene: TRBJ2-7; abundance: NA; d_gene: NA; CDR3nt: TGCGCCAGCAGCACTACCGGGACGTACCCCTACGAGCAGTACTTC; CDR3aa: CASSTTGTYPYEQYF
v_gene: TRBV5-6; j_gene: TRBJ2-7; abundance: NA; d_gene: NA; CDR3nt: TGTGCCAGCAGCCCAAACACAGGGCTGATCTACGAGCAGTACTTC; CDR3aa: CASSPNTGLIYEQYF
v_gene: TRBV7-8; j_gene: TRBJ2-5; abundance: NA; d_gene: NA; CDR3nt: TGTGCCAGCAGCTTTAAAGGGGCTGGCGGGACCCAGTACTTC; CDR3aa: CASSFKGAGGTQYF
v_gene: TRBV29-1; j_gene: TRBJ2-2; abundance: NA; d_gene: TRBD1; CDR3nt: TGCAGCGTTGAGACAGGGCGACGCACCGGGGAGCTGTTTTTT; CDR3aa: CSVETGRRTGELFF